Below, 8 T cell receptor beta chains from the same sample are listed, as sequenced in a study of blood T cells in healthy people across ages. For the second PCR, which ran for roughly 6 to 12 cycles, a sample-barcoded 5' primer and a J-beta primer mix were used. TCRdb re-analysed the 5' RACE reads in MiXCR, keeping a single row per CDR3 protein. The sample records 600,000 to 850,000 distinct CDR3 sequences, 20% to 30% being singletons. These data are also associated with another study on T cells of mothers and their children.

The sample was blood. Source of these receptors: a boy younger than 18 in good health.

This sequence joins TRBV4-1 and TRBJ2-6; D not resolved. Germline V gene sequence: CDR1 MGHRA, CDR2 YSYEKL. CDR3 size: 16 residues. Trimming shortened V by 3 bases and J by 2 bases, and 11 bases separated the two germline ends. The CDR3 spells CASSQITWAGANVLTF. The CDR3 DNA sequence: TGCGCCAGCAGCCAGATTACCTGGGCTGGGGCCAACGTCCTGACTTTC.

This clonotype was seen more than once but under ten times. The chain carries TRBV7-9 and TRBJ2-1, with D possibly TRBD1 on 5 matching bases. The germline V gene has CDR1 SEHNR and CDR2 FQNEAQ (reference sequence). This CDR3 comprises 14 residues. The germline V and J ends were trimmed by 3 bases and 6 bases, with 12 bases remaining between them. The CDR3 protein is CASSFWGPTNEQFF. The CDR3 bases are TGTGCCAGCAGCTTCTGGGGCCCTACCAATGAGCAGTTCTTC.

This clonotype was detected a few times. The V and J genes are TRBV6-5 and TRBJ1-2; TRBD1 might be the D (6 bases). There are 14 residues in the CDR3. From germline, CDR1 is MNHEY and CDR2 SVGAGI. Trimming removed 2 bases at V and 6 bases at J, with 13 bases between. The CDR3 sequence is CASSYGFNRDGYTF. CDR3 nucleotides: TGTGCCAGCAGTTACGGGTTCAACAGGGATGGCTACACCTTC.

As for this clonotype: One end of the junction fails to match germline, which may point to a read error. V and J are TRBV7-2 and TRBJ2-4, with D perhaps TRBD2 (6 bases). The CDR3 is made up of 17 amino acids. The V gene's germline CDR1 is SGHTA and CDR2 FQGNSA. The CDR3 loop reads CASSLPIGSGAKNIRYF. The DNA for the CDR3 is TGTGCCAGCAGCTTGCCCATCGGTTCGGGAGCCAAAAACATTCGGTACTTC.

This clonotype was seen many times. The gene calls are TRBV5-1 and TRBJ2-3; 9 bases map to TRBD1. Germline V CDR1 and CDR2: SGHRS, YFSETQ. With V trimmed by 4 bases and J by 3 bases, 3 bases remained unmatched. The CDR3 consists of 14 residues. The CDR3 loop reads CASSAGQGTDTQYF. The CDR3 DNA is TGCGCCAGCAGCGCCGGACAGGGGACAGATACGCAGTATTTT.

The chain joins TRBV6-6 to TRBJ2-4; D not resolved. The germline V gene has CDR1 MNHNY and CDR2 SVGAGI (reference sequence). This CDR3 region has 13 residues. Trimming took 0 bases from V and 5 from J, leaving 5 bases between them. The chain's CDR3 is CASSYSAENIQYF. CDR3 coding DNA: TGTGCCAGCAGTTACTCGGCAGAAAACATTCAGTACTTC.

The gene calls are TRBV9 and TRBJ2-1; TRBD2 agrees at 11 bases. This CDR3 comprises 16 residues. Germline CDR1 SGDLS, CDR2 YYNGEE. V lost 0 bases, J lost 5 bases, and 4 bases stayed unmatched. The CDR3 loop is CASSVVGTSGDNEQFF. The CDR3 DNA is TGTGCCAGCAGCGTAGTCGGGACTAGCGGAGACAATGAGCAGTTCTTC. Full variable domain (remainder filled in from reference TRBV9 and TRBJ2-1): DSGVTQTPKHLITATGQRVTLRCSPRSGDLSVYWYQQSLDQGLQFLIQYYNGEERAKGNILERFSAQQFPDLHSELNLSSLELGDSALYFCASSVVGTSGDNEQFFGPGTRLTVL.

V usage is TRBV9 and J usage is TRBJ1-3; D might be TRBD1 (5 bases). Trimming shortened V by 4 bases and J by 0 bases, and 11 bases separated the two germline ends. Germline V CDR1 and CDR2: SGDLS, YYNGEE. The CDR3 has 15 residues. CDR3 coding DNA: TGTGCCAGCAGCCGGACAACTGACTCTGGAAACACCATATATTTT. This codes for CASSRTTDSGNTIYF. Full variable domain (outside the CDR3, taken from reference TRBV9 and TRBJ1-3): DSGVTQTPKHLITATGQRVTLRCSPRSGDLSVYWYQQSLDQGLQFLIQYYNGEERAKGNILERFSAQQFPDLHSELNLSSLELGDSALYFCASSRTTDSGNTIYFGEGSWLTVV.